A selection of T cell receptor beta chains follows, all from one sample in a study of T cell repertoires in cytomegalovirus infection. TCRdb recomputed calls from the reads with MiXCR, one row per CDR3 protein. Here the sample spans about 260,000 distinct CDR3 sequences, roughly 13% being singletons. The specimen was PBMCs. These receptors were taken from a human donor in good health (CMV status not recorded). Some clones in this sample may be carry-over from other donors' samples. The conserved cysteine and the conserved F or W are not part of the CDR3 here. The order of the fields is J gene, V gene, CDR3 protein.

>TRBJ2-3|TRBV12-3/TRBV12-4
ASSLSSEGRDTQY
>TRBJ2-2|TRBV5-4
ASSLGTDSTGELF
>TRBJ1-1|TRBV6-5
ASSYGQGAATEAF
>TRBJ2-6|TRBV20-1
SARGPDRAGANVLT
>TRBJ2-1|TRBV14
ASRRGTGGGEQF
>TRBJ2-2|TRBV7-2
ASSRDSLRTGELF
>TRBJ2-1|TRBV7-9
ASSLAGTSGRDEQF
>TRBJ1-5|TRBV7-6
ASSRGQGDQPQH
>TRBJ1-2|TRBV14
ASTPLAQWNYGYT
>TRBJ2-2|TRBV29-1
SVAPGLADGELF
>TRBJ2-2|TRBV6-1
ASSEGEAQTGELF
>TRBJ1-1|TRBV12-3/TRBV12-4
ASSLTHAGITDTEAF
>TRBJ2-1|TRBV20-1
SARRGTSGVNEQF
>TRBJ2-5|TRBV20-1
SARVEILETQY
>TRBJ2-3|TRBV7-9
ASSQTDTQY
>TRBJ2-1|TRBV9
ASRPGQGFSNEQF
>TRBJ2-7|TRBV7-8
ASSSLLGGPYEQY
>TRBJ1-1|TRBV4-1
ASSQVMLTGFGNTEAF
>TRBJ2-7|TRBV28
ASSLNSILYEQY
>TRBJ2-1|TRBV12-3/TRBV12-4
ASSLAPAGGFYNEQF
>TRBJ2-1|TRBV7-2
ASSLGRGGTNEQF
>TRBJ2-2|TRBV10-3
ATRHDTGELF